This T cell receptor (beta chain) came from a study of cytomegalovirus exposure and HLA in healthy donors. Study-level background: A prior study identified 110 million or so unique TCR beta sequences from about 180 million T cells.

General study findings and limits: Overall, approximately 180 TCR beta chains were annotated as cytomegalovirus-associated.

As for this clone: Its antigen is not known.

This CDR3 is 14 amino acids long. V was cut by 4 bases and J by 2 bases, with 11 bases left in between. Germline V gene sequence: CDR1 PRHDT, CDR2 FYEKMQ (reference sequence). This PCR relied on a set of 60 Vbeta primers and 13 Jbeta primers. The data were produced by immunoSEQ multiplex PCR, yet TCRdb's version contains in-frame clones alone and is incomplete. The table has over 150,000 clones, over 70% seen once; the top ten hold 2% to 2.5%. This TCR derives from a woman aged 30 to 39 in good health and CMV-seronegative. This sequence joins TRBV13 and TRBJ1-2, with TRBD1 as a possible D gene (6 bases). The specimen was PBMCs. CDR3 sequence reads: CASSYRTENYGYTF. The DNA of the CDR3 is TGTGCCAGCAGCTACCGGACAGAAAACTATGGCTACACCTTC.